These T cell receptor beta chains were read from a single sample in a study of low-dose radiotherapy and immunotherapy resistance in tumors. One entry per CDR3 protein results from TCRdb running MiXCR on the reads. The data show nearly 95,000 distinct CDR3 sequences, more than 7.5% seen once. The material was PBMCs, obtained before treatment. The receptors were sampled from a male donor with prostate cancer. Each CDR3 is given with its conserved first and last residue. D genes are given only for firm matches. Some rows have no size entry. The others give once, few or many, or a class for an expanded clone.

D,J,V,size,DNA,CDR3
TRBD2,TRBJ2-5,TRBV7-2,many,TGTGCCAGCAGCCCTAGCGGGATAAGGGAGACCCAGTACTTC,CASSPSGIRETQYF
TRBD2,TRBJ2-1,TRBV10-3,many,TGTGCCTCTACCCTGGGGGCGGGAGGGTTGAATGAGCAGTTCTTC,CASTLGAGGLNEQFF
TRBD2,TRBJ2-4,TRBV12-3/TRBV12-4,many,TGTGCCAGCAGTACGACTAGCGGGGGGGACATTCAGTACTTC,CASSTTSGGDIQYF
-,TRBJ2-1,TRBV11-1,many,TGTGCCAGCAGCCCCCTCAGGACCCTACACAATGAGCAGTTCTTC,CASSPLRTLHNEQFF
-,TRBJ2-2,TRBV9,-,TGTGCCAGCAGCCCTTGGGACTCCCTCGCCGGGGAGCTGTTTTTT,CASSPWDSLAGELFF
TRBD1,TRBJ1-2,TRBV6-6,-,TGTGCCAGTCGGGACAGGTTTTATGACTACACCTTC,CASRDRFYDYTF
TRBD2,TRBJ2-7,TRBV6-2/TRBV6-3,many,TGTGCCAGCAGTACGGCTAGCGGGCTCCACGAGCAGTACTTC,CASSTASGLHEQYF
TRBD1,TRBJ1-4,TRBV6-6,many,TGTGCCAGCAGGACAGGGTTGGAAGAAAAACTGTTTTTT,CASRTGLEEKLFF
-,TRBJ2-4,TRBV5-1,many,TGCGCCAGCAGCTTGTCGGTCACCAAAAACATTCAGTACTTC,CASSLSVTKNIQYF
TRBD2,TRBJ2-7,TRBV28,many,TGTGCCAGCACCTTAGCGGGAATCGACGCCTACGAGCAGTACTTC,CASTLAGIDAYEQYF
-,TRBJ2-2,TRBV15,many,TGTGCCACCAGCAGAGATCGAGGCCCCGGGGAGCTGTTTTTT,CATSRDRGPGELFF
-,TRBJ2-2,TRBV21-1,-,TGTGCCAGCACCACCGGGACCAAGAACACCGGGGAGCTGTTTTTT,CASTTGTKNTGELFF
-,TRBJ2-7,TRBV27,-,TGTGCCAGCAGTTTATCGGCCAGAAACATCTACGAGCAGTACTTC,CASSLSARNIYEQYF
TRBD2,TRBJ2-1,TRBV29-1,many,TGCAGCGTCAGGAGCGGGAGGGCCCCAACCTACAATGAGCAGTTCTTC,CSVRSGRAPTYNEQFF
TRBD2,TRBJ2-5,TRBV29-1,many,TGCAGCGTTGAGTCTAGCGGGACAAAGACCCAGTACTTC,CSVESSGTKTQYF
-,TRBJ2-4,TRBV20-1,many,TGCAGTGCTAGTCAAGTTGGGGAAAACATTCAGTACTTC,CSASQVGENIQYF
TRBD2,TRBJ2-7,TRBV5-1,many,TGCGCCAGCAGGCAGGCAATTACGACAGCCACTTCGCTAGCGGGAGGGAGAGTGTACGAGCAGTACTTC,CASRQAITTATSLAGGRVYEQYF
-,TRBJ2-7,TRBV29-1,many,TGCAGCGTTGAGGGACTGGCCTACGAGCAGTACTTC,CSVEGLAYEQYF
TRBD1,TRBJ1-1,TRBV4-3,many,TGCGCCAGCAGCCAAGATTTCCCGGGACAGGGGTTTGAAGCTTTCTTT,CASSQDFPGQGFEAFF
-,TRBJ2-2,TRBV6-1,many,TGTGCCAGCAGTGAAGGGTCCAGGTTCACCGGGGAGCTGTTTTTT,CASSEGSRFTGELFF
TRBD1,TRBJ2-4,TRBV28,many,TGTGCCAGCAGGGGACAGGGGATGGCCAAAAACATTCAGTACTTC,CASRGQGMAKNIQYF
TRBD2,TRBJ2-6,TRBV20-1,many,TGCAGTGCTAGCGGGAGGACCAGCTCTGGGGCCAACGTCCTGACTTTC,CSASGRTSSGANVLTF
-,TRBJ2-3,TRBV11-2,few,TGTGCCAGCGGCCACAGGGATTCATTTGGAGATACGCAGTATTTT,CASGHRDSFGDTQYF
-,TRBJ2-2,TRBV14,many,TGTGCCAGCAGCCAAGAGCGAAGCACCGGGGAGCTGTTTTTT,CASSQERSTGELFF
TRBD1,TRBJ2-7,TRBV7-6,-,TGTGCCAGCAGCTCCGGGACAGGGATCGGCGAGCAGTACTTC,CASSSGTGIGEQYF
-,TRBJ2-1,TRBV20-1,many,TGCAGTGCCCCCATAGGGGGACTCTCATACAATGAGCAGTTCTTC,CSAPIGGLSYNEQFF
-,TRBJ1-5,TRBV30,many,TGTGCCTGGAGTCCAGATAGCAATCAGCCCCAGCATTTT,CAWSPDSNQPQHF
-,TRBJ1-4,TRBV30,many,TGTGCCTGGAGTGGCCAGTCTAATGAAAAACTGTTTTTT,CAWSGQSNEKLFF
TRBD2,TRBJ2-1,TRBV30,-,TGTGCCTGGATGACAAAGCGGGGGCCCTACAATGAGCAGTTCTTC,CAWMTKRGPYNEQFF
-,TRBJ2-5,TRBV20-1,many,TGCAGTGCTCCGGAGACCCAGTACTTC,CSAPETQYF
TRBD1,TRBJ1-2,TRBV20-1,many,TGCAGTACCCGGACAGGGACCAACTATGGCTACACCTTC,CSTRTGTNYGYTF